This T cell receptor (beta chain) was sequenced for a study of T cell changes during pregnancy in multiple sclerosis. Profiled with immunoSEQ multiplex PCR; TCRdb holds only in-frame clones, not every one. This table holds approximately 130,000 clones, about 96% found once. Material: peripheral blood, obtained after pregnancy. The TCR originated in a female donor with multiple sclerosis, enrolled in a pregnancy study.

CDR3 nucleotide sequence: TGCGCCAGCAGCCAAGGACAGGGATCTCCCTCCTACGAGCAGTACTTC. Translation gives CASSQGQGSPSYEQYF. V and J are TRBV4-1 and TRBJ2-7, with TRBD1 matching 7 bases. Germline trimming cut 1 base from V and 0 bases from J; bases unmatched to any gene: 6. Germline assignment: CDR1 MGHRA and CDR2 YSYEKL. CDR3 length: 16 amino acids.